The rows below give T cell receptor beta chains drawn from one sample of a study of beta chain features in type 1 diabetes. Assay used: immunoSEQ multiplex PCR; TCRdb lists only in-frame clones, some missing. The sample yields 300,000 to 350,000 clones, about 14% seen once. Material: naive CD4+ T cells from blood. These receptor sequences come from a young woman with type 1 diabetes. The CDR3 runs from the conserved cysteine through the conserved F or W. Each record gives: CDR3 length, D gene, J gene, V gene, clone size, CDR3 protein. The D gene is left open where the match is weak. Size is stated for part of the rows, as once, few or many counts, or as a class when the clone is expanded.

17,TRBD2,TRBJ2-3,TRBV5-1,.,CASRVFFGGGPTDTQYF
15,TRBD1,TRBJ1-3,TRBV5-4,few,CASSADRDRGNTIYF
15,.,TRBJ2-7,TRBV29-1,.,CSVEDRRGLTYEQYF
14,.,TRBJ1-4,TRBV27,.,CASSKSRVQEKLFF
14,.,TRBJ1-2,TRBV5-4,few,CASSLYSVSGGYTF
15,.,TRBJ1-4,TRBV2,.,CASSEQGVPNEKLFF
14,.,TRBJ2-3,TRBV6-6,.,CASSSPREVDTQYF
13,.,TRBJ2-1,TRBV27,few,CASRGADRNEQFF
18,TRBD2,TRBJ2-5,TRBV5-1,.,CASSFPGTSKILQETQYF
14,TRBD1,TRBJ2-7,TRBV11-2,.,CASSASTTGVGQYF
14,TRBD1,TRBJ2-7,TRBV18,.,CASSTQDRSGEQYF
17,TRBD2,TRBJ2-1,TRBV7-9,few,CASRKTLGLVVSHEQFF
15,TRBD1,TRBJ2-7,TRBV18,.,CASSQLTGGVYEQYF
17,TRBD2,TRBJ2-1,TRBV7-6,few,CASSLASSGSSYNEQFF
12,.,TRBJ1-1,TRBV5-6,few,CASRGVATEAFF
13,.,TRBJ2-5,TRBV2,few,CASSEDYEETQYF
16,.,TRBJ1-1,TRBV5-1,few,CASSWGVLGGSTEAFF
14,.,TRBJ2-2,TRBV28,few,CASRQGSDTGELFF
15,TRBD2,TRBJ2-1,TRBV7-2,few,CASSQRASGLNEQFF
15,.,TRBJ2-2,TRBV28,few,CASSFSGRATGELFF
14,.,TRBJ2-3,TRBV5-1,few,CASSLDVSGGTQYF
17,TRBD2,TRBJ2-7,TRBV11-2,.,CASSPNGRAPGSYEQYF
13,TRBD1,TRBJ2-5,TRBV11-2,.,CASSKDRGKTQYF
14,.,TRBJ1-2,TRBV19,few,CASRKGSRNYGYTF
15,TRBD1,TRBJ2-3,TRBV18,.,CASSPPTGQGDTQYF
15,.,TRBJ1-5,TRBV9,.,CASSPPGLRRQPQHF
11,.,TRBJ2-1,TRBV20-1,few,CSASTYNEQFF
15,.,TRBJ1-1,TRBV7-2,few,CASSLGAGLNTEAFF
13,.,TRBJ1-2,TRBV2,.,CASSPDGGRGYTF
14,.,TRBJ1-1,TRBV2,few,CASSEKQARTEAFF
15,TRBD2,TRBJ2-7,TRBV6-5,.,CASSSGTSGNYEQYF
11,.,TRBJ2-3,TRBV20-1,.,CSASHTDTQYF
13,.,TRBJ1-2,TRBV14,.,CASSPDRSYGYTF
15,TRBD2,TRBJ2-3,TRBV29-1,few,CSVHLAGAGTDTQYF
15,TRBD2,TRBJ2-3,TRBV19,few,CASSKTSGISDTQYF
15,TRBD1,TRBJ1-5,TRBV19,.,CASSRDRRWDQPQHF
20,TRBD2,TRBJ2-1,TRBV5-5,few,CASSPWRSGLAGSSYNEQFF
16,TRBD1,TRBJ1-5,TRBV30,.,CAWSKGQGLGNQPQHF
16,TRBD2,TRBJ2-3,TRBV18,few,CASSPPGTSGPDTQYF
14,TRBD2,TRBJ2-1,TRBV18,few,CASSPTSGSNEQFF
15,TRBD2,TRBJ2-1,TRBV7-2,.,CASSLVASGYNEQFF
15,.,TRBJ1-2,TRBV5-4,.,CASSSGRTAVYGYTF
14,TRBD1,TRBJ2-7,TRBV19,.,CASSLGTADYEQYF
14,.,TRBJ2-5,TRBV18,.,CASSPLSGEETQYF
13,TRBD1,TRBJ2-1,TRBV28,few,CASSRTGGNEQFF
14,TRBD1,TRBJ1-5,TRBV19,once,CASVTGGNNQPQHF
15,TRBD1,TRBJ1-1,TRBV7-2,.,CASSFSGTGNTEAFF
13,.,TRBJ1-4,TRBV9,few,CASSGLVGEKLFF
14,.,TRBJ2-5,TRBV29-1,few,CSVEGRLQGRTQYF
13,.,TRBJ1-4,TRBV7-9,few,CASSLDPQEKLFF
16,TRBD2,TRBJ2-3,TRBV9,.,CASSVVLAGGLDTQYF
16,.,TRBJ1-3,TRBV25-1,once,CASSETAYSSGNTIYF
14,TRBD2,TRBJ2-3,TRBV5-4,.,CASSRGLVEDTQYF
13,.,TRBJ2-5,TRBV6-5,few,CASRRPGSETQYF
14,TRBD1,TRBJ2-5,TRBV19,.,CASKQPGGRETQYF
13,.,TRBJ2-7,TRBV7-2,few,CASSSGQRYEQYF
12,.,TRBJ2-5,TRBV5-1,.,CASSPIEETQYF